The entry that follows covers one T cell receptor beta chain sequence. What antigen it recognizes has not been identified. The read terminates 3 residues before the CDR3 end, so the remaining end is supplied by the germline J gene. These data originate in a study of TET2 disruption in CD19-targeted CAR T cells (dated by TCRdb to about 2018). About the full investigation: No additional inclusion criteria were applied, and the number of samples was determined by the original clinical trial design and by sample availability.

TCR beta chain deep sequencing was performed with the immunoSEQ assay. In the authors' own workflow: Only productive TCR beta rearrangements were used to calculate clonotype frequencies. The immuneACCESS repertoire file appears here via TCRdb, limited to in-frame rearrangements. These files lack a portion of the clones; in checked studies, under half of the deficit traces to unresolved V genes, and the cause of the others is not known. Clone size and the V and J calls come from that table; the DNA yielded D and trimming. The record for this sample contains around 27,000 clones. The ten most abundant clones make up approximately 1.8% of the sample. The junction shows trimming of 7 bases on V and 7 bases on J, plus 14 bases between the germline ends. Per the germline V gene (reference sequence), SGHKS is the CDR1 and YYEKEE is the CDR2. Counted from cysteine to phenylalanine, this CDR3 has 13 amino acids. The DNA covers only part of the CDR3, 30 bases in frame from base 1.

The investigation overall reported the following: Conclusions about the CAR T cells of the patient were based on extensive analysis of a single subject.

Per the publication, the treatment or condition label means: autologous CTL019 cells: CD19 CAR with 4-1BB and CD3 zeta domains. TCR zeta and 4-1BB costimulatory signaling domains were built into the CD19 CAR. T cells for CTL019 manufacturing were collected from peripheral blood by leukapheresis. The DNeasy Blood and Tissue Kit was used to extract genomic DNA from pre-infusion T cells, peripheral blood, or sorted post-infusion T cells. The material was CD8- CAR+ T cells sorted from cultured blood T cells, obtained for CD19 CAR T cell therapy. Sample cell subset or site, as interpreted from the label and publication: CD8-negative CAR-positive T cells from the infusion product. This TCR was recovered from a man between 65 and 85 years old with chronic lymphocytic leukemia. This chain joins TRBV5-5 to TRBJ1-4, and the D gene may be TRBD1, 5 bases matching. The CDR3 reads as follows: CASQLGGSEKLFF. Incomplete CDR3 DNA: TGTGCCAGCCAGTTGGGGGGGAGTGAAAAA.